The 29 T cell receptor beta chains given below trace back to one sample, sequenced in a study of T cell changes during pregnancy in multiple sclerosis. Here immunoSEQ multiplex PCR was the method, and the copy in TCRdb shows in-frame clones only, minus some. The sample contains tens of thousands of clones, more than 85% of which appear only once. The sequencing here drew on peripheral blood, taken before pregnancy. Receptors originate from a female donor with multiple sclerosis, enrolled in a pregnancy study.

The chain links TRBV21-1 to TRBJ1-2; TRBD1 is the table's D call, not checked against the DNA. TRBV21-1 is classified as a pseudogene. The CDR3 length is 16 residues. In DNA form, the CDR3 reads TGTGCCAGCAGACTAAAGACAGACAGGGGTTTTGTTGGCTACACCTTC. It translates to CASRLKTDRGFVGYTF.

V and J are TRBV5-4 and TRBJ2-2, with unresolved D. CDR3 size: 13 residues. Trimming shortened V by 1 base and J by 5 bases, and 6 bases separated the two germline ends. Per the germline V gene, CDR1 is SGHNT and CDR2 is YYREEE (reference sequence). CDR3 loop: CASSLLETGELFF. In DNA, the CDR3 is TGTGCCAGCAGCTTGTTGGAGACCGGGGAGCTGTTTTTT.

This chain joins TRBV7-2 and TRBJ2-2; 8 nucleotides agree with TRBD1. V lost 5 bases, J lost 7 bases, and 12 bases stayed unmatched. CDR3 size: 16 residues. In germline, CDR1 is SGHTA, CDR2 FQGNSA. The CDR3 sequence is CASSPSVDRVIGELFF. In DNA, the CDR3 is TGTGCCAGCAGCCCTAGTGTGGACAGGGTAATCGGGGAGCTGTTTTTT.

The chain employs TRBV6-1 and TRBJ1-1; no firm D call. Germline V gene lookup returns CDR1 MNHNS and CDR2 SASEGT. Trimming shortened V by 0 bases and J by 10 bases, and 6 bases separated the two germline ends. The CDR3 extends over 11 amino acids. Here the CDR3 reads CASSEAGRAFF. The CDR3, as DNA: TGTGCCAGCAGTGAAGCTGGGAGAGCTTTCTTT.

CDR3 region: CRSSGNNEQFF. The CDR3 DNA follows: TGCAGGAGTAGCGGTAACAATGAGCAGTTCTTC. The chain is built from TRBV20-1 and TRBJ2-1; a possible D gene is TRBD2 (6 bases). Germline V gene data show CDR1 as DFQATT and CDR2 as SNEGSKA (reference sequence). The CDR3 totals 11 residues.

The chain carries TRBV5-1 and TRBJ1-1, with D unresolved. Trimming shortened V by 1 base and J by 5 bases, and 9 bases separated the two germline ends. The CDR3 is 13 residues long. CDR1 and CDR2 from the germline V gene are SGHRS and YFSETQ. CDR3: CASSLKGGTEAFF. The DNA for the CDR3 is TGCGCCAGCAGCTTGAAGGGAGGTACTGAAGCTTTCTTT.

The gene calls are TRBV10-3 and TRBJ2-7, with TRBD1 matching 8 bases. Germline loops: CDR1 ENHRY, CDR2 SYGVKD. The length of the CDR3 is 15 residues. Germline trimming cut 11 bases from V and 0 bases from J; bases unmatched to any gene: 12. CDR3 nucleotide sequence: TGTGCCTCCGGAGTAGGACAGGGTCTCTCCTACGAGCAGTACTTC. Protein: CASGVGQGLSYEQYF.

The V call is TRBV28, the J call TRBJ1-5; 7 nucleotides align to TRBD1. The CDR3 has 13 amino acids. The V gene end was trimmed by 2 bases and the J gene end by 9 bases; junction bases not matched to a gene: 4. Germline values: CDR1 MDHEN, CDR2 SYDVKM. CDR3 nucleotide sequence: TGTGCCAGCAGTTTAATAGGGGGCCGGCCCCAGCATTTT. Translated: CASSLIGGRPQHF. Together with reference TRBV28 and TRBJ1-5, the CDR3 gives the full variable domain: DVKVTQSSRYLVKRTGEKVFLECVQDMDHENMFWYRQDPGLGLRLIYFSYDVKMKEKGDIPEGYSVSREKKERFSLILESASTNQTSMYLCASSLIGGRPQHFGDGTRLSIL.

This sequence joins TRBV28 and TRBJ2-1; D uncertain. The V gene's germline CDR1 is MDHEN and CDR2 SYDVKM. Trimming stripped 6 bases from V and 10 bases from J, with 13 bases between. The CDR3 length is 12 residues. The DNA of the CDR3 is TGTGCCAGCAGCCGCTTCCGGTCCGAGCAGTTCTTC. Its protein is CASSRFRSEQFF.

J is TRBJ1-1 and V is TRBV4-3; tentatively, D is TRBD1 (6 bases). CDR1 is LGHNA, CDR2 YSLEER, per germline. This CDR3 comprises 13 residues. V was cut by 1 base and J by 5 bases, with 8 bases left in between. CDR3 coding DNA: TGCGCCAGCAGCCAAGGGGGGCGAACTGAAGCTTTCTTT. Amino acid sequence: CASSQGGRTEAFF.

The rearrangement links TRBV5-1 to TRBJ1-1, with D possibly TRBD1 on 5 matching bases. This CDR3 region has 14 residues. The ends were cut back, 4 bases at V and 1 base at J, with 11 bases in the middle. From germline, CDR1 is SGHRS and CDR2 YFSETQ. CDR3 in amino acids: CASSPTQGNTEAFF. CDR3 sequence (DNA): TGCGCCAGCAGCCCAACCCAGGGGAACACTGAAGCTTTCTTT.

The CDR3 is CAWSRDRGLRSSGNTIYF. The CDR3 coding sequence is TGTGCCTGGAGCCGGGACAGGGGGCTGAGAAGCTCTGGAAACACCATATATTTT. This chain connects TRBV30 to TRBJ1-3, with 12 bases matching TRBD1. Germline loops: CDR1 GTSNPN, CDR2 SVGIG (reference sequence). This CDR3 spans 18 amino acids. The trim removed 3 bases at V and 0 bases at J, leaving 9 bases unmatched. Drawing the rest from reference TRBV30 and TRBJ1-3, the complete variable domain is SQTIHQWPATLVQPVGSPLSLECTVEGTSNPNLYWYRQAAGRGLQLLFYSVGIGQISSEVPQNLSASRPQDRQFILSSKKLLLSDSGFYLCAWSRDRGLRSSGNTIYFGEGSWLTVV.

CDR3: CASSLLAGGSYEQYF. CDR3 sequence (DNA): TGTGCCAGCAGCCTACTAGCGGGAGGGAGCTACGAGCAGTACTTC. The rearrangement joins TRBV7-9 to TRBJ2-7, with TRBD2 matching over 13 bases. V was clipped by 5 bases and J by 3 bases; unmatched bases: 4. The CDR3 runs 15 residues. CDR1 and CDR2 (germline): SEHNR, FQNEAQ (reference sequence).

The chain joins TRBV27 to TRBJ2-1; tentatively, D is TRBD2 (6 bases). The CDR3 extends over 15 amino acids. Trimming took off 2 bases at V and 4 bases at J, with 12 bases between the two ends. Germline CDR1 is MNHEY and CDR2 is SMNVEV (reference sequence). The CDR3 DNA sequence: TGTGCCAGCAGTTTAGGCGGGACCACTTACAATGAGCAGTTCTTC. It codes for CASSLGGTTYNEQFF.

The chain links TRBV15 to TRBJ1-4; no definite D call. The CDR3 spans 16 residues. Germline CDR1 LNHNV, CDR2 YYDKDF (reference sequence). V lost 4 bases and J lost 0, with 12 bases in between. The CDR3: CATSTPMGATNEKLFF. CDR3 nucleotide sequence: TGTGCCACCAGCACCCCAATGGGAGCAACTAATGAAAAACTGTTTTTT.

This chain joins TRBV9 and TRBJ2-7; no clear D. Trimming took 2 bases from V and 3 from J, leaving 9 bases between them. CDR1 is SGDLS, CDR2 YYNGEE, per germline. The CDR3 is 13 amino acids. CDR3: CASSVYAGYEQYF. DNA of the CDR3: TGTGCCAGCAGCGTCTATGCCGGCTACGAGCAGTACTTC.

J is TRBJ2-7 and V is TRBV6-1, with 8 bases that match TRBD2. J lost 2 bases, V lost 2 bases, and 11 bases had no gene match. CDR1 MNHNS and CDR2 SASEGT come from the germline V gene. The CDR3 covers 17 residues. CDR3 nucleotides: TGTGCCAGCAGTGAACGTGGGGCTAGCGGGCGTACCTACGAGCAGTACTTC. Its protein is CASSERGASGRTYEQYF.

CDR3 protein: CASSLGVGVISGNTIYF. The CDR3 DNA reads as TGTGCCAGCAGTTTAGGTGTAGGGGTGATTTCTGGAAACACCATATATTTT. The chain employs TRBV28 and TRBJ1-3; a possible D gene is TRBD1 (5 bases). Trimming left V 2 bases short and J 1 base short, with 15 bases between. The CDR3 has 17 residues. Germline V gene lookup returns CDR1 MDHEN and CDR2 SYDVKM. Looking up the rest from reference TRBV28 and TRBJ1-3 gives the full variable domain: DVKVTQSSRYLVKRTGEKVFLECVQDMDHENMFWYRQDPGLGLRLIYFSYDVKMKEKGDIPEGYSVSREKKERFSLILESASTNQTSMYLCASSLGVGVISGNTIYFGEGSWLTVV.

The rearrangement links TRBV6-1 to TRBJ1-2, with 8 bases identical to TRBD1. The CDR3 is made up of 13 amino acids. The ends lost 5 bases at V and 7 bases at J; junction bases unmatched: 6. The germline V gene has CDR1 MNHNS and CDR2 SASEGT. Written as DNA, the CDR3 is TGTGCCAGCAGTCTTACAGGGGGGCTTGGCTACACCTTC. Its protein is CASSLTGGLGYTF.

The chain couples TRBV4-1 to TRBJ1-5; D gene ambiguous. The germline V and J ends were trimmed by 1 base and 6 bases, with 13 bases remaining between them. The CDR3 contains 15 residues. Germline loops: CDR1 MGHRA, CDR2 YSYEKL. The CDR3 sequence is CASSQVGQVFQPQHF. For the CDR3, the DNA is TGCGCCAGCAGCCAAGTTGGTCAGGTTTTTCAGCCCCAGCATTTT.

V gene TRBV28 combines with J gene TRBJ1-4; D remains unclear. CDR1 MDHEN and CDR2 SYDVKM come from the germline V gene. The CDR3 length is 14 residues. Trimming pared 3 bases from V and 4 bases from J, leaving 9 bases between. For the CDR3, the DNA is TGTGCCAGCAGTTTCTCGGGGAATAATGAAAAACTGTTTTTT. It yields the protein CASSFSGNNEKLFF.

To note about this clone: A read error may produce the germline difference seen at one junction end. The sample has other DNA sequences that encode this CDR3 too. The chain has TRBV6-5 and TRBJ1-5, with D uncertain. The germline CDR1 and CDR2 sequences are MNHEY and SVGAGI. CDR3 length: 13 amino acids. The DNA of the CDR3 is TGTGCCAGCAGTGTTAACGGGAATCAGCCCCAACATTTT. It translates to CASSVNGNQPQHF.

V and J are TRBV5-1 and TRBJ2-2; the D gene is possibly TRBD1 (6 bases). V was cut by 0 bases and J by 6 bases, with 9 bases left in between. CDR3 length: 14 amino acids. CDR1 and CDR2 (germline): SGHRS, YFSETQ. CDR3 in DNA: TGCGCCAGCAGCTTGGAGGGGGACGCCGGGGAGCTGTTTTTT. This encodes CASSLEGDAGELFF. Filled out from reference TRBV5-1 and TRBJ2-2, the complete variable domain reads KAGVTQTPRYLIKTRGQQVTLSCSPISGHRSVSWYQQTPGQGLQFLFEYFSETQRNKGNFPGRFSGRQFSNSRSEMNVSTLELGDSALYLCASSLEGDAGELFFGEGSRLTVL.

The V and J genes are TRBV6-5 and TRBJ1-2; 9 nucleotides agree with TRBD1. The CDR3 loop spans 12 amino acids. The germline gives CDR1 MNHEY, CDR2 SVGAGI. The V segment lost 6 bases and the J segment 5 bases; nucleotides outside the gene matches: 1. For the CDR3, the DNA is TGTGCCAGCAGCGGGACAGGGTATGGCTACACCTTC. It encodes CASSGTGYGYTF.

This clone was found once. CDR3 residues: CASSSGLAGVTDTQYF. The CDR3 coding sequence is TGCGCCAGCAGCTCCGGACTAGCGGGGGTCACAGATACGCAGTATTTT. V and J are TRBV5-1 and TRBJ2-3; 13 bases agree with TRBD2. Trimming cost V 3 bases and J 2 bases; bases outside gene matches: 3. CDR1 is SGHRS, CDR2 YFSETQ, per germline. This CDR3 has 16 residues.

The J gene is TRBJ2-5, the V gene TRBV2, with 11 bases aligning to TRBD1. Germline trimming cut 6 bases from V and 5 bases from J; bases unmatched to any gene: 2. CDR3 length equals 13 residues. CDR1 is SNHLY, CDR2 FYNNEI, per germline. The DNA for the CDR3 is TGTGCCAGCAGGGACAGGGGGCGGGAGACCCAGTACTTC. Protein: CASRDRGRETQYF. The full variable domain, its missing parts supplied by reference TRBV2 and TRBJ2-5, is EPEVTQTPSHQVTQMGQEVILRCVPISNHLYFYWYRQILGQKVEFLVSFYNNEISEKSEIFDDQFSVERPDGSNFTLKIRSTKLEDSAMYFCASRDRGRETQYFGPGTRLLVL.

The chain is built from TRBV7-6 and TRBJ1-2; 7 nucleotides match TRBD1. The CDR3 loop spans 14 amino acids. Germline V gene data show CDR1 as SGHVS and CDR2 as FNYEAQ. J gave up 5 bases and V 5 bases, and 8 bases lay outside the gene matches. The CDR3 spells CASSQSGGIYGYTF. In nucleotides, the CDR3 is TGTGCCAGCAGCCAATCAGGGGGAATTTATGGCTACACCTTC. The full variable domain, with the rest looked up from reference TRBV7-6 and TRBJ1-2, is GAGVSQSPRYKVTKRGQDVALRCDPISGHVSLYWYRQALGQGPEFLTYFNYEAQQDKSGLPNDRFSAERPEGSISTLTIQRTEQRDSAMYRCASSQSGGIYGYTFGSGTRLTVV.

The chain joins TRBV19 to TRBJ1-1; the D gene is possibly TRBD1 (5 bases). CDR1 is LNHDA, CDR2 SQIVND, per germline (reference sequence). The CDR3 is 13 residues long. V was cut by 3 bases and J by 5 bases, with 10 bases left in between. CDR3 nucleotides: TGTGCCAGTAGTATCTACGGGGGGACTGAAGCTTTCTTT. Translating it yields CASSIYGGTEAFF.

The V call is TRBV15, the J call TRBJ2-7; 7 nucleotides align to TRBD1. The CDR3 covers 16 residues. CDR1 is LNHNV, CDR2 YYDKDF, per germline (reference sequence). The V segment lost 0 bases and the J segment 7 bases; nucleotides outside the gene matches: 12. The CDR3 bases are TGTGCCACCAGCAGAGATCGAGGACAGGACCTACGTGAGCAGTACTTC. It specifies CATSRDRGQDLREQYF.